Shown below are 10 T cell receptor beta chains from a single sample sequenced in a study. Each CDR3 protein gets one entry after TCRdb re-called the RT-PCR reads with MiXCR. The sample holds about 680,000 distinct CDR3 sequences; 14% are singletons and the top ten take 3% to 4.5%. Sequenced input: memory CD4+ T cells from blood. The receptors here all came from a female donor in good health, serving as a healthy control.

In this sample, this clonotype turned up many times. This chain uses TRBV5-5 with TRBJ1-1, with unresolved D. This CDR3 region has 13 residues. Germline V CDR1 and CDR2: SGHKS, YYEKEE (reference sequence). The V end was cut by 2 bases, the J end by 2 bases, with 7 bases between. The CDR3 region has the DNA TGTGCCAGCAGCTTCACGACCAACACTGAAGCTTTCTTT. Protein: CASSFTTNTEAFF. The variable domain in full, with the rest retrieved from reference TRBV5-5 and TRBJ1-1, is DAGVTQSPTHLIKTRGQQVTLRCSPISGHKSVSWYQQVLGQGPQFIFQYYEKEERGRGNFPDRFSARQFPNYSSELNVNALLLGDSALYLCASSFTTNTEAFFGQGTRLTVV.

Only a few counts were recorded for this clonotype. V usage is TRBV24-1 and J usage is TRBJ2-1; 10 nucleotides line up with TRBD2. The germline CDR1 and CDR2 sequences are KGHDR and SFDVKD. Trimming took 2 bases from V and 5 from J; bases not matched to a gene: 14. This CDR3 contains 19 residues. The CDR3, as DNA: TGTGCCACCAGTGATTGGGTTGACCAAGCGGGAGGGCCGGACAATGAGCAGTTCTTC. Translated: CATSDWVDQAGGPDNEQFF.

This clonotype was detected a few times. The V and J genes are TRBV20-1 and TRBJ2-3; D perhaps matches TRBD2 (5 bases). The germline CDR1 and CDR2 sequences are DFQATT and SNEGSKA (reference sequence). V shed 6 bases and J shed 0 bases, with 7 bases lying between them. This CDR3 has 12 residues. CDR3 sequence (DNA): TGCAGTGCCTGGACTAGCACAGATACGCAGTATTTT. Residues: CSAWTSTDTQYF.

Remarks on this clonotype: This clone may be a read error of a much larger clone one base away. This sequence joins TRBV20-1 and TRBJ2-1; TRBD2 agrees at 9 bases. CDR1 and CDR2 from the germline V gene are DFQATT and SNEGSKA (reference sequence). This CDR3 has 14 amino acids. V lost 4 bases to trimming and J lost 4 bases; unmatched junction nucleotides: 5. The CDR3 DNA reads as TGCAGTGCTACGGGACTAGCAAATTACAATGAGCAGTTCTTC. This gives the protein CSATGLANYNEQFF.

The chain employs TRBV5-1 and TRBJ1-3, with TRBD1 identical over 7 bases. Per germline, CDR1 SGHRS and CDR2 YFSETQ. The CDR3 runs 14 residues. J was trimmed by 2 bases and V by 2 bases; bases with no gene match: 1. CDR3 loop: CASSLDRAGNTIYF. CDR3 bases: TGCGCCAGCAGCTTAGACAGGGCTGGAAACACCATATATTTT.

The chain combines TRBV20-1 with TRBJ2-2; D remains ambiguous. Trimming removed 0 bases from V and 1 base from J, with 12 bases in between. This CDR3 contains 16 residues. Germline V lookup: CDR1 DFQATT, CDR2 SNEGSKA (reference sequence). Here the CDR3 DNA reads TGCAGTGCTAGAGATTTTGGTTCAGGGAACACCGGGGAGCTGTTTTTT. Protein: CSARDFGSGNTGELFF.

Here the CDR3 DNA reads TGCAGCGTTACCGGGACAGGGGGATCCTACGAGCAGTACTTC. Amino acid sequence: CSVTGTGGSYEQYF. The chain joins TRBV29-1 to TRBJ2-7; 11 nucleotides agree with TRBD1. The CDR3 covers 14 residues. Germline V gene sequence: CDR1 SQVTM, CDR2 ANQGSEA. Unmatched junction bases numbered 4, after V lost 5 bases and J lost 1 base.

V usage is TRBV20-1 and J usage is TRBJ1-1; no reliable D call. V was clipped by 1 base and J by 3 bases, with 12 bases between them. The CDR3 contains 14 residues. Germline CDR1 is DFQATT and CDR2 is SNEGSKA (reference sequence). CDR3 bases: TGCAGTGCTAGAGGGAACTTCGTCGACACTGAAGCTTTCTTT. The encoded protein is CSARGNFVDTEAFF.

This clonotype was seen only once. This rearrangement joins TRBV28 to TRBJ1-2; D is unresolved. This CDR3 comprises 12 residues. Germline V gives CDR1 MDHEN, CDR2 SYDVKM. V shed 5 bases and J shed 1 base, with 5 bases lying between them. In DNA, the CDR3 is TGTGCCAGCAGTCAGCTTAACTATGGCTACACCTTC. Its translation is CASSQLNYGYTF.

In regard to this clonotype: Being one base from a much bigger clone, this may be a read error. The chain carries TRBV27 and TRBJ2-4; D is possibly TRBD2 (6 bases). V dropped 2 bases and J dropped 3 bases, with 17 bases sitting between them. The CDR3 totals 17 residues. The germline gives CDR1 MNHEY, CDR2 SMNVEV (reference sequence). The CDR3 DNA follows: TGTGCCAGCAGTTTACGATATGGGAGGTCGGGCAAAAACATTCAGTACTTC. The encoded protein is CASSLRYGRSGKNIQYF.